Listed here are 14 T cell receptor beta chains from one sample, sequenced in a study of human T cells and chemical hapten exposure. Using its own MiXCR run on the RACE reads, TCRdb lists one record per CDR3 protein. The sample lists fewer than 45,000 distinct CDR3 sequences; 9% to 12% were seen once. The sample's time point: pre-sensitization, week 0. The treatment is: therapeutic diphenylcyclopropenone sensitization with weekly scalp DPC. Unfractionated whole blood was the source from which total RNA was extracted. Here the sequenced sample was whole blood, taken in connection with sensitization to the hapten diphenylcyclopropenone (DPC). The origin of the receptors is a man aged 45-60 years with alopecia areata. Some clones in this sample may be carry-over from other donors' samples.

Details on this clonotype: This may arise from a read error, as a much more abundant clone is one base away. Here the CDR3 DNA reads TGTGCCAGCAGCGAAGGGTTAAACGCCTACGAGCAGTTCTTC. Protein sequence: CASSEGLNAYEQFF. The gene calls are TRBV7-9 and TRBJ2-7; no reliable D call. The tail of the sequence fits TRBJ2-1 better, so the J call may be wrong. CDR1 is SEHNR and CDR2 is FQNEAQ in the germline V gene (reference sequence). The CDR3 totals 14 residues.

This clonotype came up many times. The chain couples TRBV6-6 to TRBJ2-7, with D unclear. Germline CDR1 is MNHNY and CDR2 is SVGAGI (reference sequence). The V end was cut by 6 bases, the J end by 2 bases, with 5 bases between. The CDR3 is 11 residues long. CDR3 sequence: CASRTTYEQYF. The CDR3 DNA follows: TGTGCCAGCAGGACCACCTACGAGCAGTACTTC.

This clonotype was detected ten times or more. The V and J genes are TRBV3-1 and TRBJ2-1, with D perhaps TRBD1 (5 bases). Trimming shortened V by 6 bases and J by 6 bases, and 15 bases separated the two germline ends. There are 14 residues in the CDR3. From germline, CDR1 is LGHDT and CDR2 YNNKEL (reference sequence). The DNA of the CDR3 is TGTGCCAGCAGAGAGTCAGGGATCGTCAATGAGCAGTTCTTC. Translation: CASRESGIVNEQFF.

This clonotype was detected ten times or more. The chain links TRBV28 to TRBJ2-7; 11 nucleotides agree with TRBD1. CDR1 and CDR2 from the germline V gene are MDHEN and SYDVKM. J was trimmed by 2 bases and V by 2 bases; bases with no gene match: 5. There are 16 residues in the CDR3. CDR3 protein: CASSLPLGQGAYEQYF. As DNA, the CDR3 is TGTGCCAGCAGTTTACCGCTGGGACAGGGGGCCTACGAGCAGTACTTC.

This clonotype was counted between two and nine times. CDR3 protein: CASSQTRRGLAENYNEQFF. The CDR3 bases are TGTGCCAGCAGCCAAACTCGGCGGGGACTAGCGGAAAATTACAATGAGCAGTTCTTC. V is TRBV4-2 and J is TRBJ2-1, with 11 bases matching TRBD2. CDR1 is LGHNA and CDR2 is YNFKEQ in the germline V gene. The CDR3 spans 19 residues. The trim removed 2 bases at V and 4 bases at J, leaving 13 bases unmatched.

The genes are TRBV20-1 and TRBJ1-1, with D unresolved. CDR3 length: 14 residues. V shed 1 base and J shed 7 bases, with 16 bases lying between them. Germline V lookup: CDR1 DFQATT, CDR2 SNEGSKA (reference sequence). The CDR3 reads CSARGVGLWDEAFF. In nucleotides, the CDR3 is TGCAGTGCTAGAGGGGTAGGGCTCTGGGATGAAGCTTTCTTT.

The V gene is TRBV21-1, the J gene TRBJ1-1; the tabulated D call, TRBD1, remains unverified against the DNA. TRBV21-1 is deemed a pseudogene. The CDR3 length is 12 residues. This CDR3 reads CASNARATEAFF. The CDR3 DNA reads as TGTGCCAGCAACGCCAGGGCCACTGAAGCTTTCTTT.

This sequence joins TRBV7-9 and TRBJ2-7; 8 bases agree with TRBD1. This CDR3 contains 15 residues. With V trimmed by 5 bases and J by 1 base, 7 bases remained unmatched. Germline V gene data show CDR1 as SEHNR and CDR2 as FQNEAQ (reference sequence). The DNA of the CDR3 is TGTGCCAGCAGCGAGGGACAGGACCGTTCCTACGAGCAGTACTTC. Its protein product is CASSEGQDRSYEQYF.

This clonotype was seen ten or more times. The chain has TRBV7-9 and TRBJ2-7; 11 bases are shared with TRBD1. V dropped 2 bases and J dropped 7; count of bases not matched to a gene: 10. This CDR3 has 16 amino acids. CDR1 is SEHNR and CDR2 is FQNEAQ in the germline V gene (reference sequence). The CDR3 nucleotides read TGTGCCAGCAGCTTATCCATAGGACAGGGGGCGGAGGAGCAGTACTTC. This gives the protein CASSLSIGQGAEEQYF.

This clonotype was counted many times. This chain uses TRBV2 with TRBJ1-4, with D unclear. This CDR3 contains 15 residues. The V and J ends lost 3 bases and 5 bases respectively, with 13 bases between them. Germline values: CDR1 SNHLY, CDR2 FYNNEI. The CDR3 here is CASSEVRQKNEKLFF. CDR3 DNA sequence: TGTGCCAGCAGTGAGGTTCGGCAGAAAAATGAAAAACTGTTTTTT.

This clonotype has only a few counts. One end of the junction is discordant with germline, which a read error may explain. The chain recombines TRBV5-1 with TRBJ2-7, with TRBD2 identical over 13 bases. The CDR3 runs to 15 residues. Germline CDR1 reads SGHRS; CDR2 reads YFSETQ. CDR3 DNA sequence: TGCGCCGGCAGCGCCGGGACTAGCGGGAAATACGAGCAGTACTTC. Protein product: CAGSAGTSGKYEQYF.

Many counts were recorded for this clonotype. V usage is TRBV28 and J usage is TRBJ1-1; D is possibly TRBD1 (5 bases). Germline lookup yields CDR1 MDHEN and CDR2 SYDVKM. The CDR3 sequence is 12 residues long. Trimming shortened V by 4 bases and J by 8 bases, and 11 bases separated the two germline ends. The CDR3 region is CASSSTGREAFF. CDR3 in DNA: TGTGCCAGCAGTTCAACAGGTCGCGAAGCTTTCTTT.

The V call is TRBV10-3, the J call TRBJ2-1, with D perhaps matching TRBD2 (5 bases). The germline V gene encodes CDR1 ENHRY and CDR2 SYGVKD. The germline V and J ends were trimmed by 4 bases and 6 bases, with 7 bases remaining between them. The CDR3 loop spans 12 amino acids. The CDR3 sequence: CAISGGPNEQFF. CDR3 nucleotides: TGTGCCATCAGTGGAGGGCCCAATGAGCAGTTCTTC.

This clonotype was recorded many times. The rearrangement uses TRBV28 and TRBJ2-3; 7 bases are shared with TRBD1. CDR3 length: 16 amino acids. Germline CDR1 reads MDHEN; CDR2 reads SYDVKM. V trimming: 6 bases; J trimming: 3 bases; junction bases outside the gene matches: 12. CDR3 sequence reads: CASSRSYGTETDTQYF. The CDR3 coding sequence is TGTGCCAGCAGCAGATCGTACGGGACAGAAACAGATACGCAGTATTTT.